The 26 T cell receptor beta chains presented below share a single source sample, sequenced in a study of blood T cell repertoires in COVID-19. Produced via immunoSEQ multiplex PCR; TCRdb's table is partial and in-frame only. The table has about 310,000 clones, roughly 86% seen once. The specimen sequenced was PBMCs or T cells enriched from blood (not recorded which). The receptors come from a woman in her late teens or twenties who had recovered from COVID-19.

The chain couples TRBV4-2 to TRBJ1-4; a possible D gene is TRBD1 (5 bases). V lost 1 base and J 3 bases, leaving 12 bases between the germline ends. CDR1 is LGHNA and CDR2 is YNFKEQ in the germline V gene. The CDR3 covers 16 residues. Here the CDR3 DNA reads TGTGCCAGCAGCCAAGTAACCGGGGGGGCTAATGAAAAACTGTTTTTT. Protein: CASSQVTGGANEKLFF.

The chain joins TRBV28 to TRBJ2-3; 10 bases line up with TRBD1. Germline-derived CDR1 and CDR2 are MDHEN and SYDVKM. CDR3 length: 16 residues. J was trimmed by 3 bases and V by 2 bases; bases with no gene match: 5. This CDR3 reads CASSLAGQGETDTQYF. DNA for the CDR3: TGTGCCAGCAGTTTAGCCGGACAGGGGGAAACAGATACGCAGTATTTT.

The J gene is TRBJ2-7, the V gene TRBV12-2; the D call in the table, TRBD2, was not verified against the DNA. TRBV12-2 is deemed a pseudogene. This CDR3 comprises 14 residues. The DNA of the CDR3 is TGTGCAAGTCGCGATACTAGCGGGGTCTACGAGCAGTACTTC. Translation gives CASRDTSGVYEQYF.

The V call is TRBV7-9, the J call TRBJ1-1; D is uncertain. The CDR3 has 13 residues. CDR1 and CDR2 (germline): SEHNR, FQNEAQ (reference sequence). V dropped 0 bases and J dropped 6 bases, with 8 bases sitting between them. CDR3 bases: TGTGCCAGCAGCTTAGCGTATGGAGCTGAAGCTTTCTTT. Amino acid sequence: CASSLAYGAEAFF.

The chain is built from TRBV6-5 and TRBJ2-5, with D tentatively TRBD2 (6 bases). The CDR3 spans 15 residues. Per germline, CDR1 MNHEY and CDR2 SVGAGI. Trimming cost V 6 bases and J 1 base, with 15 bases left between them. The CDR3 nucleotides are TGTGCCAGCAGGGCTCCCTGGCGGGGCCAAGAGACCCAGTACTTC. Protein: CASRAPWRGQETQYF.

This clone was recorded once. The V call is TRBV27, the J call TRBJ1-6; no clear D. Germline V lookup: CDR1 MNHEY, CDR2 SMNVEV (reference sequence). The length of the CDR3 is 16 residues. The ends were cut back, 1 base at V and 0 bases at J, with 7 bases in the middle. The CDR3 sequence: CASSLLVNSYNSPLHF. The CDR3 DNA is TGTGCCAGCAGTTTATTAGTTAACTCCTATAATTCACCCCTCCACTTT.

This clone has just one count. The V call is TRBV6-5, the J call TRBJ2-5, with 13 bases lining up with TRBD2. The CDR3 extends over 16 amino acids. Germline V CDR1 and CDR2: MNHEY, SVGAGI. Trimming took 2 bases from V and 5 from J; bases not matched to a gene: 5. The CDR3: CASSYTSGRAGETQYF. The CDR3 DNA is TGTGCCAGCAGTTACACTAGCGGGAGGGCCGGGGAGACCCAGTACTTC.

Here the CDR3 reads CASSYTGLAYEQYF. CDR3 in DNA: TGTGCCAGCAGCTACACAGGGCTCGCGTACGAGCAGTACTTC. The chain uses TRBV5-6 and TRBJ2-7, with a possible D match to TRBD1 (6 bases). This CDR3 region has 14 residues. Germline CDR1 reads SGHDT; CDR2 reads YYEEEE. Deletions cut 3 bases from V and 4 bases from J, with 14 bases between.

The chain carries TRBV5-1 and TRBJ2-3; 15 nucleotides align to TRBD2. The V and J ends lost 1 base and 1 base, in that order; junction bases with no gene match: 4. The CDR3 loop spans 18 amino acids. Germline V gene sequence: CDR1 SGHRS, CDR2 YFSETQ. The CDR3 spells CASSLTGLAGGRTDTQYF. In DNA form, the CDR3 reads TGCGCCAGCAGCTTGACGGGACTAGCGGGAGGCCGCACAGATACGCAGTATTTT. Using reference TRBV5-1 and TRBJ2-3 for the parts outside the CDR3, the full variable domain is KAGVTQTPRYLIKTRGQQVTLSCSPISGHRSVSWYQQTPGQGLQFLFEYFSETQRNKGNFPGRFSGRQFSNSRSEMNVSTLELGDSALYLCASSLTGLAGGRTDTQYFGPGTRLTVL.

The rearrangement uses TRBV7-2 and TRBJ1-1, with D perhaps TRBD1 (5 bases). The CDR3 covers 16 residues. Trimming took 1 base from V and 4 from J, leaving 16 bases between them. Germline assignment: CDR1 SGHTA and CDR2 FQGNSA. As DNA, the CDR3 is TGTGCCAGCAGCTTAGTCCCCTCAGGGATGGGCACTGAAGCTTTCTTT. Protein: CASSLVPSGMGTEAFF.

The V call is TRBV19, the J call TRBJ1-2, with 8 positions matching TRBD1. V lost 7 bases to trimming and J lost 1 base; unmatched junction nucleotides: 8. CDR1 is LNHDA and CDR2 is SQIVND in the germline V gene (reference sequence). The CDR3 covers 15 residues. The CDR3 DNA follows: TGTGCCAGTACCGTCACAGGGGGGGATAACTATGGCTACACCTTC. It translates to CASTVTGGDNYGYTF.

This chain uses TRBV7-3 with TRBJ1-2, with D perhaps TRBD1 (6 bases). The CDR3 has 15 amino acids. Germline CDR1 reads SGHTA; CDR2 reads FQGTGA. Trimming stripped 1 base from V and 4 bases from J, with 13 bases between. CDR3 sequence (DNA): TGTGCCAGCAGCTTAATAGCGGGGGCCAGCTATGGCTACACCTTC. Amino acids: CASSLIAGASYGYTF.

The CDR3 loop reads CATSKVLNRSPDYGYTF. CDR3 coding DNA: TGTGCCACCAGCAAAGTCTTGAACAGGTCACCGGACTATGGCTACACCTTC. This chain connects TRBV15 to TRBJ1-2; tentative D call: TRBD1 (5 bases). Germline V gives CDR1 LNHNV, CDR2 YYDKDF (reference sequence). Trimming shortened V by 4 bases and J by 3 bases, and 21 bases separated the two germline ends. The CDR3 sequence is 17 residues long.

The rearrangement uses TRBV7-2 and TRBJ1-6, with D possibly TRBD1 on 5 matching bases. Germline loops: CDR1 SGHTA, CDR2 FQGNSA. There are 14 residues in the CDR3. V was clipped by 5 bases and J by 10 bases, with 15 bases between them. As DNA, the CDR3 is TGTGCCAGCAGCATTGGACAAGGCGGATCACCCCTCCACTTT. Amino acid sequence: CASSIGQGGSPLHF.

CDR3 protein: CASSLLGPATNEKLFF. The CDR3 DNA follows: TGCGCCAGCAGCTTGTTGGGGCCCGCAACTAATGAAAAACTGTTTTTT. The chain is built from TRBV5-1 and TRBJ1-4, with a weak D call TRBD1 (5 bases). The germline V gene has CDR1 SGHRS and CDR2 YFSETQ. This CDR3 is 16 amino acids long. The ends were cut back, 1 base at V and 0 bases at J, with 10 bases in the middle.

V usage is TRBV9 and J usage is TRBJ1-1; D uncertain. V was clipped by 3 bases and J by 2 bases, with 11 bases between them. Germline V lookup: CDR1 SGDLS, CDR2 YYNGEE. The CDR3 covers 14 residues. CDR3 in DNA: TGTGCCAGCAGCGGAGAGAACCCCAACACTGAAGCTTTCTTT. Protein sequence: CASSGENPNTEAFF.

V and J are TRBV5-1 and TRBJ2-3; unclear D gene. The CDR3 extends over 15 amino acids. Germline CDR1 SGHRS, CDR2 YFSETQ. Trimming removed 5 bases from V and 1 base from J, with 14 bases in between. Written as DNA, the CDR3 is TGCGCCAGCAGGTTAGCTGCTATCGGCACAGATACGCAGTATTTT. The encoded protein is CASRLAAIGTDTQYF.

CDR3 sequence (DNA): TGTGCCAGCAGCTTGGGGGCGCCGGAAGGTTCCCCCCTCCACTTT. Protein sequence: CASSLGAPEGSPLHF. This rearrangement joins TRBV5-4 to TRBJ1-6; D unresolved. CDR3 length: 15 amino acids. Germline CDR1 SGHNT, CDR2 YYREEE (reference sequence). Trimming left V 0 bases short and J 13 bases short, with 17 bases between.

The chain joins TRBV19 to TRBJ2-1; 7 bases map to TRBD2. J was trimmed by 4 bases and V by 3 bases; bases with no gene match: 18. Germline V CDR1 and CDR2: LNHDA, SQIVND (reference sequence). The CDR3 is 19 amino acids. The CDR3 sequence: CASSIGGTIWVGVYNEQFF. The CDR3 DNA sequence: TGTGCCAGTAGTATTGGCGGGACTATCTGGGTGGGCGTGTACAATGAGCAGTTCTTC.

V and J are TRBV9 and TRBJ1-1; maybe TRBD1 (5 bases). CDR3 length: 14 amino acids. The V gene lost 0 bases and the J gene lost 1 base, with 7 bases spanning the gap. Germline CDR1 and CDR2: SGDLS and YYNGEE. The CDR3 reads CASSVAQGNTEAFF. The DNA for the CDR3 is TGTGCCAGCAGCGTAGCTCAGGGGAACACTGAAGCTTTCTTT.

The chain combines TRBV5-1 with TRBJ2-3; weak D call: TRBD2 (6 bases). Germline CDR1 and CDR2: SGHRS and YFSETQ. There are 14 residues in the CDR3. Trimming shortened V by 5 bases and J by 1 base, and 11 bases separated the two germline ends. The CDR3: CASRVTGGTDTQYF. The CDR3, as DNA: TGCGCCAGCAGGGTAACGGGAGGCACAGATACGCAGTATTTT.

CDR3 bases: TGCAGCGTATCCGGGACACAGGGTGGGTTGGAGGGCTACACCTTC. Translated, it gives CSVSGTQGGLEGYTF. The V gene is TRBV29-1, the J gene TRBJ1-2, with D possibly TRBD1 on 6 matching bases. CDR1 is SQVTM, CDR2 ANQGSEA, per germline. The CDR3 contains 15 residues. V lost 6 bases and J 8 bases, leaving 25 bases between the germline ends.

The chain recombines TRBV18 with TRBJ1-1; D call uncertain. The germline V and J ends were trimmed by 6 bases and 1 base, with 12 bases remaining between them. This CDR3 contains 14 residues. Per the germline V gene, CDR1 is KGHSH and CDR2 is LQKENI. This chain's CDR3 is CASSRERTNTEAFF. DNA for the CDR3: TGTGCCAGCTCCCGGGAACGAACGAACACTGAAGCTTTCTTT.

This clone has at least ten counts. The J gene is TRBJ1-3, the V gene TRBV5-1; a weak D match, TRBD1 (6 bases). The germline V and J ends were trimmed by 0 bases and 0 bases, with 7 bases remaining between them. This CDR3 contains 15 residues. Germline CDR1 reads SGHRS; CDR2 reads YFSETQ. This CDR3 reads CASSLGTDSGNTIYF. The CDR3 DNA sequence: TGCGCCAGCAGCTTGGGGACAGACTCTGGAAACACCATATATTTT.

V usage is TRBV30 and J usage is TRBJ1-6; tentative D call: TRBD1 (5 bases). This CDR3 spans 13 amino acids. Germline V CDR1 and CDR2: GTSNPN, SVGIG (reference sequence). Deletions cut 6 bases from V and 7 bases from J, with 13 bases between. CDR3 amino acids: CACQKEGNSPLHF. The CDR3 nucleotides are TGTGCCTGCCAGAAGGAGGGGAATTCACCCCTCCACTTT. Filled out from reference TRBV30 and TRBJ1-6, the complete variable domain reads SQTIHQWPATLVQPVGSPLSLECTVEGTSNPNLYWYRQAAGRGLQLLFYSVGIGQISSEVPQNLSASRPQDRQFILSSKKLLLSDSGFYLCACQKEGNSPLHFGNGTRLTVT.

The chain links TRBV27 to TRBJ2-7; 8 bases fit TRBD1. The CDR3 runs to 13 residues. The germline V gene encodes CDR1 MNHEY and CDR2 SMNVEV (reference sequence). The V gene end was trimmed by 5 bases and the J gene end by 5 bases; junction bases not matched to a gene: 5. The CDR3 DNA follows: TGTGCCAGCAGTGGACAGGGCTACGACGAGCAGTACTTC. As protein: CASSGQGYDEQYF.